A selection of T cell receptor beta chains follows, all from one sample in a study of blood T cell repertoires in COVID-19. Generated by immunoSEQ multiplex PCR, the TCRdb table keeps only in-frame clones and is missing some. In the table there are tens of thousands of clones, roughly 86% of which are singletons. Sequencing was performed on peripheral blood. The receptors were gathered from a man aged 40-50 years with COVID-19, enrolled during active disease. The CDR3 runs from the conserved cysteine through the conserved F or W. D genes are given only for firm matches. Size is stated for part of the rows, as once, few or many counts, or as a class when the clone is expanded.

V gene: TRBV14
D gene: NA
clone size: NA
J gene: TRBJ1-2
CDR3 protein: CASSQVGGGAYGYTF
CDR3 DNA: TGTGCCAGCAGCCAAGTCGGGGGGGGAGCCTATGGCTACACCTTC

V gene: TRBV30
D gene: NA
clone size: NA
J gene: TRBJ1-5
CDR3 protein: CAWAPPDTWNQPQHF
CDR3 DNA: TGTGCCTGGGCCCCCCCTGACACATGGAATCAGCCCCAGCATTTT

V gene: TRBV19
D gene: TRBD1
clone size: once
J gene: TRBJ1-1
CDR3 protein: CASTLGQPNTEAFF
CDR3 DNA: TGTGCCAGTACCCTGGGACAGCCGAACACTGAAGCTTTCTTT

V gene: TRBV27
D gene: NA
clone size: NA
J gene: TRBJ1-5
CDR3 protein: CASSAPGNNQPQHF
CDR3 DNA: TGTGCCAGCAGTGCTCCGGGGAACAATCAGCCCCAGCATTTT

V gene: TRBV11-3
D gene: NA
clone size: once
J gene: TRBJ1-1
CDR3 protein: CASSQGTHTEAFF
CDR3 DNA: TGTGCCAGCAGCCAGGGGACACACACTGAAGCTTTCTTT

V gene: TRBV5-1
D gene: NA
clone size: NA
J gene: TRBJ2-1
CDR3 protein: CASSLAQPGNEQFF
CDR3 DNA: TGCGCCAGCAGCTTGGCCCAGCCAGGGAATGAGCAGTTCTTC

V gene: TRBV30
D gene: NA
clone size: NA
J gene: TRBJ1-1
CDR3 protein: CAWNPTRYTEAFF
CDR3 DNA: TGTGCCTGGAATCCGACACGATACACTGAAGCTTTCTTT

V gene: TRBV9
D gene: TRBD1
clone size: NA
J gene: TRBJ2-3
CDR3 protein: CASRPGQGFTDTQYF
CDR3 DNA: TGTGCCAGCAGGCCGGGACAGGGCTTCACAGATACGCAGTATTTT

V gene: TRBV28
D gene: TRBD2
clone size: NA
J gene: TRBJ2-3
CDR3 protein: CASRETSGGAGDTQYF
CDR3 DNA: TGTGCCAGCAGGGAGACTAGCGGGGGGGCAGGAGATACGCAGTATTTT

V gene: TRBV5-1
D gene: NA
clone size: NA
J gene: TRBJ2-5
CDR3 protein: CASSLATDKRETQYF
CDR3 DNA: TGCGCCAGCAGCTTGGCAACAGATAAGCGGGAGACCCAGTACTTC

V gene: TRBV6-5
D gene: TRBD2
clone size: NA
J gene: TRBJ2-3
CDR3 protein: CASSYSGGAETQYF
CDR3 DNA: TGTGCCAGCAGTTACAGCGGGGGAGCTGAGACGCAGTATTTT

V gene: TRBV6-5
D gene: TRBD1
clone size: NA
J gene: TRBJ1-6
CDR3 protein: CASRGGDRQNSPLHF
CDR3 DNA: TGTGCCAGCAGAGGGGGGGACAGGCAAAATTCACCCCTCCACTTT

V gene: TRBV7-2
D gene: NA
clone size: NA
J gene: TRBJ1-5
CDR3 protein: CASSDGLSNQPQHF
CDR3 DNA: TGTGCCAGCAGCGACGGACTTAGCAATCAGCCCCAGCATTTT

V gene: TRBV3-1/TRBV3-2
D gene: NA
clone size: NA
J gene: TRBJ1-6
CDR3 protein: CASSPTSGPNNSPLHF
CDR3 DNA: TGTGCCAGCAGCCCAACTTCAGGGCCTAATAATTCACCCCTCCACTTT

V gene: TRBV5-5
D gene: NA
clone size: once
J gene: TRBJ1-5
CDR3 protein: CASSPRSAAGSQPQHF
CDR3 DNA: TGTGCCAGCAGCCCGAGGAGTGCGGCCGGGTCTCAGCCCCAGCATTTT

V gene: TRBV19
D gene: NA
clone size: NA
J gene: TRBJ2-1
CDR3 protein: CASSRDSYNEQFF
CDR3 DNA: TGTGCCAGTAGTCGGGACTCCTACAATGAGCAGTTCTTC

V gene: TRBV4-2
D gene: TRBD2
clone size: NA
J gene: TRBJ2-5
CDR3 protein: CASSQVAGTSGAIQETQYF
CDR3 DNA: TGTGCCAGCAGCCAAGTCGCCGGGACTAGCGGGGCTATACAAGAGACCCAGTACTTC

V gene: TRBV18
D gene: NA
clone size: NA
J gene: TRBJ1-6
CDR3 protein: CASSPQGSNSPLHF
CDR3 DNA: TGTGCCAGCTCTCCCCAGGGGTCTAATTCACCCCTCCACTTT

V gene: TRBV2
D gene: NA
clone size: NA
J gene: TRBJ2-3
CDR3 protein: CASTQGQGTDTQYF
CDR3 DNA: TGTGCCAGCACCCAGGGGCAGGGCACAGATACGCAGTATTTT

V gene: TRBV7-9
D gene: NA
clone size: NA
J gene: TRBJ1-3
CDR3 protein: CASSFMAASGNTIYF
CDR3 DNA: TGTGCCAGCAGCTTTATGGCTGCCTCTGGAAACACCATATATTTT

V gene: TRBV11-2
D gene: TRBD1
clone size: NA
J gene: TRBJ1-2
CDR3 protein: CASSSGQGSIYGYTF
CDR3 DNA: TGTGCCAGCAGTTCCGGACAGGGATCCATCTATGGCTACACCTTC

V gene: TRBV20-1
D gene: NA
clone size: NA
J gene: TRBJ1-2
CDR3 protein: CSAAANYGYTF
CDR3 DNA: TGCAGTGCCGCAGCTAACTATGGCTACACCTTC